One and the same sample provided the 32 T cell receptor beta chains below, sequenced in a study of siplizumab effects on memory and regulatory T cells. Measured with immunoSEQ multiplex PCR; TCRdb has only the in-frame clones, and not every one. Of 100,000 or so clones in the sample, more than 85% were seen once. Source material: CD4+ T cells sorted from blood. Receptor source: a human donor in good health.

The V call is TRBV19, the J call TRBJ1-4, with D possibly TRBD1 on 6 matching bases. V was cut by 3 bases and J by 5 bases, with 22 bases left in between. Germline CDR1 and CDR2: LNHDA and SQIVND (reference sequence). CDR3 length: 18 amino acids. The CDR3 nucleotides are TGTGCCAGTAGTATCTCGCAGGGTATTTTGGACAGAAATGAAAAACTGTTTTTT. It translates to CASSISQGILDRNEKLFF. The entire variable domain, with the rest obtained from reference TRBV19 and TRBJ1-4, is as follows: DGGITQSPKYLFRKEGQNVTLSCEQNLNHDAMYWYRQDPGQGLRLIYYSQIVNDFQKGDIAEGYSVSREKKESFPLTVTSAQKNPTAFYLCASSISQGILDRNEKLFFGSGTQLSVL.

The V and J genes are TRBV7-2 and TRBJ2-3; 8 bases align to TRBD2. Germline loops: CDR1 SGHTA, CDR2 FQGNSA. The CDR3 contains 15 residues. After removal of 5 bases from V and 0 bases from J, the junction contained 4 bases not matched to a gene. CDR3 coding DNA: TGTGCCAGCAGCCCGGGAGGGCCTAGCACAGATACGCAGTATTTT. This sequence encodes CASSPGGPSTDTQYF.

This chain links TRBV5-6 with TRBJ1-6; unclear D gene. Germline V gives CDR1 SGHDT, CDR2 YYEEEE. This CDR3 spans 16 amino acids. V was trimmed by 3 bases and J by 1 base, leaving 11 bases between them. This CDR3 is CASSSLSASYNSPLHF. In DNA form, the CDR3 reads TGTGCCAGCAGCTCGTTGAGTGCGTCCTATAATTCACCCCTCCACTTT.

The rearrangement links TRBV15 to TRBJ1-2; no clear D gene. Per the germline V gene, CDR1 is LNHNV and CDR2 is YYDKDF (reference sequence). The CDR3 has 16 residues. Trimming shortened V by 3 bases and J by 0 bases, and 14 bases separated the two germline ends. CDR3: CATSRVVGIANYGYTF. The CDR3 DNA follows: TGTGCCACCAGCAGGGTAGTGGGGATCGCTAACTATGGCTACACCTTC.

The V call is TRBV30, the J call TRBJ2-3; D is ambiguous. This CDR3 is built from 12 residues. Between the trimmed V and J ends, which lost 2 bases and 0 bases, there was a span of 3 bases. Germline-derived CDR1 and CDR2 are GTSNPN and SVGIG (reference sequence). DNA for the CDR3: TGTGCCTGGAGTCCCAGCACAGATACGCAGTATTTT. Protein product: CAWSPSTDTQYF.

V gene TRBV9 combines with J gene TRBJ2-1; D gene unclear. Germline V lookup: CDR1 SGDLS, CDR2 YYNGEE. Trimming took off 4 bases at V and 3 bases at J, with 8 bases between the two ends. The CDR3 is 13 amino acids. The CDR3 DNA is TGTGCCAGCAGCCCCTTTGTCTACAATGAGCAGTTCTTC. It specifies CASSPFVYNEQFF.

The chain has TRBV7-2 and TRBJ1-6, with D uncertain. V lost 1 base and J lost 6, with 10 bases in between. CDR1 and CDR2 (germline): SGHTA, FQGNSA. The length of the CDR3 is 15 residues. CDR3 loop: CASSLVRTGNSPLHF. DNA of the CDR3: TGTGCCAGCAGCTTAGTTCGGACCGGTAATTCACCCCTCCACTTT.

The chain links TRBV2 to TRBJ1-5; a possible D gene is TRBD1 (5 bases). The CDR3 is 15 residues long. Germline V gene sequence: CDR1 SNHLY, CDR2 FYNNEI. Trimming removed 6 bases at V and 0 bases at J, with 12 bases between. In DNA form, the CDR3 reads TGTGCCAGCAGGGCCCGGGGGTATAGCAATCAGCCCCAGCATTTT. Encoded protein: CASRARGYSNQPQHF.

This chain links TRBV7-2 with TRBJ1-4, with D hard to call. The V and J ends lost 1 base and 5 bases respectively, with 8 bases between them. The germline CDR1 and CDR2 sequences are SGHTA and FQGNSA. This CDR3 has 14 amino acids. The chain's CDR3 is CASSLVGSNEKLFF. CDR3 coding DNA: TGTGCCAGCAGCTTAGTTGGCTCAAATGAAAAACTGTTTTTT.

The chain employs TRBV5-4 and TRBJ2-2, with D possibly TRBD1 on 6 matching bases. Per the germline V gene, CDR1 is SGHNT and CDR2 is YYREEE (reference sequence). Between the trimmed V and J ends, which lost 4 bases and 3 bases, there was a span of 16 bases. The length of the CDR3 is 16 residues. In nucleotides, the CDR3 is TGTGCCAGCAGCACGGGGACAACCCGGGACACCGGGGAGCTGTTTTTT. Translating gives CASSTGTTRDTGELFF.

This clone was seen just once. The chain combines TRBV10-1 with TRBJ2-6, with D possibly TRBD2 on 6 matching bases. The CDR3 covers 19 residues. V was clipped by 8 bases and J by 1 base, with 24 bases between them. CDR1 is WNHNN, CDR2 SYGVQD, per germline (reference sequence). As DNA, the CDR3 is TGCGCCAGCGGCGACCAACCGGGACTTCGAATATCTGGGGCCAACGTCCTGACTTTC. Amino acids: CASGDQPGLRISGANVLTF.

V and J are TRBV7-2 and TRBJ2-5; D possibly corresponds to TRBD2 (5 bases). The CDR3 covers 15 residues. Germline CDR1 SGHTA, CDR2 FQGNSA. V shed 1 base and J shed 6 bases, with 15 bases lying between them. The CDR3 region has the DNA TGTGCCAGCAGCTTAGGGGGAGCAAATGGGCAGACCCAGTACTTC. As protein: CASSLGGANGQTQYF.

This chain connects TRBV7-2 to TRBJ2-7; 9 positions match TRBD1. The germline V gene encodes CDR1 SGHTA and CDR2 FQGNSA. V gave up 4 bases and J gave up 0 bases; unmatched junction bases: 10. CDR3 size: 17 residues. CDR3 region: CASSSRAGTGISYEQYF. The CDR3 DNA reads as TGTGCCAGCAGCTCCCGGGCGGGGACAGGGATCTCCTACGAGCAGTACTTC.

The gene calls are TRBV5-1 and TRBJ1-2, with D perhaps matching TRBD1 (6 bases). The CDR3 extends over 14 amino acids. Trimming left V 0 bases short and J 6 bases short, with 12 bases between. Germline CDR1 SGHRS, CDR2 YFSETQ. DNA of the CDR3: TGCGCCAGCAGCTTGGGATCAGGGGCGGATGGCTACACCTTC. This sequence encodes CASSLGSGADGYTF.

This rearrangement joins TRBV16 to TRBJ1-4; tentative D call: TRBD1 (6 bases). With 3 bases removed from V and 13 bases from J, the gap between germline ends came to 21 bases. CDR1 is KGHSY, CDR2 FQNENV, per germline. The CDR3 runs to 15 residues. CDR3: CASSQSTGSGGLLFF. In DNA, the CDR3 is TGTGCCAGCAGCCAGTCTACAGGGTCTGGTGGCTTACTGTTTTTT.

This chain links TRBV7-9 with TRBJ2-7; unclear D gene. The V end lost 5 bases, the J end lost 5 bases, and 13 bases lay between the germline ends. Per germline, CDR1 SEHNR and CDR2 FQNEAQ (reference sequence). This CDR3 is built from 13 residues. The DNA of the CDR3 is TGTGCCAGCAGCAAGAAGGTGATCCACGAGCAGTACTTC. This codes for CASSKKVIHEQYF.

The rearrangement links TRBV25-1 to TRBJ1-4, with D tentatively TRBD1 (6 bases). Germline assignment: CDR1 MGHDK and CDR2 SYGVNS. The CDR3 extends over 14 amino acids. V lost 7 bases to trimming and J lost 8 bases, with 17 bases between them. CDR3: CASTKGRGSEKLFF. The CDR3 nucleotides read TGTGCCAGCACCAAGGGTAGGGGGAGCGAAAAACTGTTTTTT.

The V and J genes are TRBV9 and TRBJ1-6, with TRBD1 matching over 8 bases. The germline gives CDR1 SGDLS, CDR2 YYNGEE. The junction had 0 bases not matched to a gene; V was cut back by 0 bases and J by 7 bases. CDR3 length: 14 amino acids. The CDR3 DNA follows: TGTGCCAGCAGCGTAGGGACAGGGAATTCACCCCTCCACTTT. Translated, it gives CASSVGTGNSPLHF.

The chain recombines TRBV28 with TRBJ1-2, with TRBD1 as a possible D gene (5 bases). Trimming stripped 10 bases from V and 6 bases from J, with 18 bases between. The CDR3 has 13 amino acids. The germline gives CDR1 MDHEN, CDR2 SYDVKM. The CDR3 nucleotides are TGTGCCATAAACGGGACCCCGCGTAATGGCTACACCTTC. Protein sequence: CAINGTPRNGYTF.

The rearrangement links TRBV7-6 to TRBJ2-3; D not certain. This CDR3 spans 13 amino acids. Germline V CDR1 and CDR2: SGHVS, FNYEAQ. V was pared by 8 bases and J by 1 base, with 10 bases between. The CDR3 region has the DNA TGTGCCAGCCAAGGGCAGGGCACAGATACGCAGTATTTT. Translation: CASQGQGTDTQYF.

The chain is built from TRBV28 and TRBJ1-4, with TRBD1 identical over 10 bases. CDR1 and CDR2 (germline): MDHEN, SYDVKM. J lost 6 bases, V lost 5 bases, and 9 bases had no gene match. This CDR3 region has 16 residues. This CDR3 reads CASSLMTGGVDEKLFF. In DNA form, the CDR3 reads TGTGCCAGCAGTCTAATGACAGGGGGCGTTGATGAAAAACTGTTTTTT.

The rearrangement joins TRBV19 to TRBJ2-6; no clear D. This CDR3 has 15 residues. Germline CDR1 reads LNHDA; CDR2 reads SQIVND (reference sequence). V was shortened by 0 bases and J by 2 bases, with 5 bases between the two germline ends. The chain's CDR3 is CASSIEQTGANVLTF. For the CDR3, the DNA is TGTGCCAGTAGTATAGAGCAGACTGGGGCCAACGTCCTGACTTTC.

This chain connects TRBV5-1 to TRBJ2-5, with D perhaps being TRBD1 or TRBD2 (7 bases each). Trimming took off 5 bases at V and 7 bases at J, with 15 bases between the two ends. Germline lookup yields CDR1 SGHRS and CDR2 YFSETQ. The CDR3 sequence is 13 residues long. In DNA, the CDR3 is TGCGCCAGCAGTAACACAGGGGAGGGGACCCAGTACTTC. Translation: CASSNTGEGTQYF.

The rearrangement links TRBV27 to TRBJ2-7; D is possibly TRBD2 (7 bases). The germline V gene has CDR1 MNHEY and CDR2 SMNVEV (reference sequence). V lost 6 bases to trimming and J lost 7 bases, with 16 bases between them. CDR3 size: 13 residues. Written as DNA, the CDR3 is TGTGCCAGCAGGGGAGGGGGGATAGGTGAGCAGTACTTC. It encodes CASRGGGIGEQYF.

This chain links TRBV30 with TRBJ1-4; maybe TRBD1 (5 bases). This CDR3 is 17 amino acids long. Per germline, CDR1 GTSNPN and CDR2 SVGIG (reference sequence). V shed 1 base and J shed 3 bases, with 18 bases lying between them. The CDR3, as DNA: TGTGCCTGGAGTGCCTCCGGGTTAGGGGCCCCTAATGAAAAACTGTTTTTT. Residues: CAWSASGLGAPNEKLFF.

This chain joins TRBV4-1 and TRBJ2-3; D call uncertain. V was pared by 3 bases and J by 1 base, with 14 bases between. This CDR3 has 16 residues. Germline values: CDR1 MGHRA, CDR2 YSYEKL. CDR3 residues: CASSHDPQDRTDTQYF. CDR3 in DNA: TGCGCCAGCAGCCACGACCCCCAAGACCGCACAGATACGCAGTATTTT.

The chain couples TRBV5-6 to TRBJ2-7, with D perhaps being TRBD1 or TRBD2 (5 bases each). V was pared by 0 bases and J by 4 bases, with 5 bases between. The CDR3 covers 12 residues. The germline CDR1 and CDR2 sequences are SGHDT and YYEEEE. In DNA, the CDR3 is TGTGCCAGCAGCTTGGGGGGGTACGAGCAGTACTTC. Translated, it gives CASSLGGYEQYF.

In this sample, this clone turned up once. V gene TRBV19 combines with J gene TRBJ2-2; D remains unclear. V lost 10 bases and J 1 base, leaving 16 bases between the germline ends. CDR1 is LNHDA, CDR2 SQIVND, per germline (reference sequence). The CDR3 totals 15 residues. The chain's CDR3 is CATSSGLRNTGELFF. Here the CDR3 DNA reads TGTGCCACCTCGTCCGGCTTGCGGAACACCGGGGAGCTGTTTTTT.

The gene calls are TRBV7-9 and TRBJ2-6; 7 nucleotides align to TRBD1. This CDR3 comprises 17 residues. Germline trimming cut 5 bases from V and 3 bases from J; bases unmatched to any gene: 10. Per the germline V gene, CDR1 is SEHNR and CDR2 is FQNEAQ (reference sequence). CDR3 residues: CASSPDRVARGANVLTF. CDR3 in DNA: TGTGCCAGCAGCCCAGACAGGGTGGCTCGTGGGGCCAACGTCCTGACTTTC. The entire variable domain, with the rest obtained from reference TRBV7-9 and TRBJ2-6, is as follows: DTGVSQNPRHKITKRGQNVTFRCDPISEHNRLYWYRQTLGQGPEFLTYFQNEAQLEKSRLLSDRFSAERPKGSFSTLEIQRTEQGDSAMYLCASSPDRVARGANVLTFGAGSRLTVL.

This clone appeared once. The rearrangement joins TRBV11-2 to TRBJ1-2; 7 bases are shared with TRBD1. The CDR3 runs 15 residues. From germline, CDR1 is SGHAT and CDR2 FQNNGV. V was clipped by 5 bases and J by 0 bases; unmatched bases: 6. The CDR3 bases are TGTGCCAGCAGCGCAACGGGACAGACTAACTATGGCTACACCTTC. This gives the protein CASSATGQTNYGYTF.

This chain uses TRBV18 with TRBJ2-7, with 11 bases fitting TRBD2. This CDR3 has 17 amino acids. Trimming at V came to 5 bases and at J to 1 base, leaving 10 bases not matched to a gene. Germline assignment: CDR1 KGHSH and CDR2 LQKENI. The CDR3 spells CASSKSVLAGASYEQYF. In nucleotides, the CDR3 is TGTGCCAGCTCAAAGTCCGTACTAGCGGGGGCATCCTACGAGCAGTACTTC.

This clone has a single count. CDR3 sequence (DNA): TGTGCCATCAGTGCCGGGAGGGGGGAAGAGACCCAGTACTTC. Residues: CAISAGRGEETQYF. The chain recombines TRBV10-3 with TRBJ2-5, with 8 nucleotides matching TRBD2. Germline V lookup: CDR1 ENHRY, CDR2 SYGVKD. The CDR3 length is 14 residues. Losses at the gene ends were 4 bases for V and 3 bases for J; bases not matched to a gene: 4.